The 32 T cell receptor beta chains presented below share a single source sample, sequenced in a study of T cell responses to AZD1222 COVID-19 vaccine. Measured with immunoSEQ multiplex PCR; TCRdb has only the in-frame clones, and not every one. The sample comprises 55,000 to 65,000 clones, about three quarters of which are singletons, and about 3.5% rests with the top ten. The source was peripheral blood, collected 28 days after the second AZD1222 dose. These receptors were taken from an adult who received the AZD1222 COVID-19 vaccine.

The chain is built from TRBV11-2 and TRBJ1-4; tentative D call: TRBD1 (5 bases). Germline lookup yields CDR1 SGHAT and CDR2 FQNNGV. The CDR3 is 16 amino acids. The V end lost 3 bases, the J end lost 4 bases, and 15 bases lay between the germline ends. The CDR3 loop reads CASSLLSGLINEKLFF. CDR3 DNA sequence: TGTGCCAGCAGCTTGTTATCGGGACTGATTAATGAAAAACTGTTTTTT.

This chain joins TRBV5-4 and TRBJ2-1, with TRBD2 matching over 10 bases. There are 14 residues in the CDR3. Looked up from germline, CDR1 is SGHNT and CDR2 is YYREEE (reference sequence). V trimming: 3 bases; J trimming: 5 bases; junction bases outside the gene matches: 2. The CDR3 region is CASSSGLADNEQFF. In nucleotides, the CDR3 is TGTGCCAGCAGCTCCGGACTAGCGGACAATGAGCAGTTCTTC.

The chain is built from TRBV9 and TRBJ2-5, with D uncertain. CDR1 SGDLS and CDR2 YYNGEE come from the germline V gene. Deletions cut 6 bases from V and 1 base from J, with 10 bases between. The CDR3 extends over 13 amino acids. CDR3 protein: CASTKTPQETQYF. The CDR3, as DNA: TGTGCCAGCACCAAGACCCCCCAAGAGACCCAGTACTTC.

The chain employs TRBV19 and TRBJ2-1, with 14 nucleotides matching TRBD2. In germline, CDR1 is LNHDA, CDR2 SQIVND (reference sequence). Trimming removed 5 bases from V and 7 bases from J; junction bases left unmatched: 13. This CDR3 has 18 amino acids. The CDR3 DNA is TGTGCCAGTAGTCCGATTGGACTAGCGGGGGGACTTCGGAATGAGCAGTTCTTC. Its translation: CASSPIGLAGGLRNEQFF.

The CDR3 DNA reads TGTGCCAGCAGCTTAGGGAGACAGCTGGGCTATGGCTACACCTTC. Protein product: CASSLGRQLGYGYTF. This chain uses TRBV13 with TRBJ1-2, with D possibly matching TRBD1 (5 bases). Trimming left V 0 bases short and J 4 bases short, with 12 bases between. The CDR3 extends over 15 amino acids. In germline, CDR1 is PRHDT, CDR2 FYEKMQ (reference sequence).

This clone was observed a single time. The V and J genes are TRBV9 and TRBJ2-7, with a possible D match to TRBD2 (5 bases). Germline CDR1 reads SGDLS; CDR2 reads YYNGEE. V lost 3 bases and J 7 bases, leaving 11 bases between the germline ends. This CDR3 has 12 amino acids. For the CDR3, the DNA is TGTGCCAGCAGCGCCCCGAGAGGGGAGCAGTACTTC. Protein sequence: CASSAPRGEQYF. Looking up the rest from reference TRBV9 and TRBJ2-7 gives the full variable domain: DSGVTQTPKHLITATGQRVTLRCSPRSGDLSVYWYQQSLDQGLQFLIQYYNGEERAKGNILERFSAQQFPDLHSELNLSSLELGDSALYFCASSAPRGEQYFGPGTRLTVT.

V usage is TRBV29-1 and J usage is TRBJ1-2; 7 positions agree with TRBD1. Germline V gene lookup returns CDR1 SQVTM and CDR2 ANQGSEA. V was clipped by 6 bases and J by 8 bases; unmatched bases: 12. The CDR3 has 13 amino acids. The CDR3 region has the DNA TGCAGCGTGCACTGGGACAGTCTCATGGGCTACACCTTC. As protein: CSVHWDSLMGYTF.

The chain recombines TRBV7-8 with TRBJ2-3; D is tentatively TRBD1 or TRBD2 (5 bases each). The length of the CDR3 is 14 residues. The germline gives CDR1 SGHVS, CDR2 FQNEAQ. Trimming shortened V by 0 bases and J by 6 bases, and 10 bases separated the two germline ends. In DNA form, the CDR3 reads TGTGCCAGCAGCTTAGCGCCGTGGGGGGATACGCAGTATTTT. Its protein is CASSLAPWGDTQYF.

This chain connects TRBV7-8 to TRBJ1-1, with D perhaps TRBD1 (5 bases). This CDR3 is 14 amino acids long. Germline CDR1 SGHVS, CDR2 FQNEAQ. Trimming removed 3 bases at V and 2 bases at J, with 10 bases between. Here the CDR3 reads CASSFVRTNTEAFF. CDR3 bases: TGTGCCAGCAGCTTTGTACGGACAAACACTGAAGCTTTCTTT.

The genes are TRBV9 and TRBJ2-5; 8 bases are shared with TRBD1. CDR3 length: 16 amino acids. V shed 4 bases, J shed 3 bases, and the junction held 11 bases outside the gene matches. Germline V CDR1 and CDR2: SGDLS, YYNGEE. The CDR3 coding sequence is TGTGCCAGCAGCCGACTTACAGGGGGTCGGGAAGAGACCCAGTACTTC. Its translation: CASSRLTGGREETQYF.

The chain joins TRBV28 to TRBJ1-4; 10 bases agree with TRBD1. CDR1 and CDR2 (germline): MDHEN, SYDVKM. This CDR3 has 15 residues. V gave up 2 bases and J gave up 6 bases; unmatched junction bases: 3. The CDR3 sequence is CASSLHGTGDEKLFF. CDR3 in DNA: TGTGCCAGCAGTTTACATGGGACAGGGGATGAAAAACTGTTTTTT.

J is TRBJ1-1 and V is TRBV28; D ambiguous. Germline V lookup: CDR1 MDHEN, CDR2 SYDVKM. This CDR3 contains 12 residues. The V end lost 7 bases, the J end lost 11 bases, and 17 bases lay between the germline ends. The CDR3 nucleotides read TGTGCCAGCAAGGGCGTTCAGCCAGCGGCTTTCTTT. It codes for CASKGVQPAAFF.

This clone was picked up a small number of times. This chain uses TRBV4-2 with TRBJ1-1; D ambiguous. The CDR3 length is 14 residues. Germline values: CDR1 LGHNA, CDR2 YNFKEQ. V was clipped by 3 bases and J by 1 base, with 9 bases between them. This chain's CDR3 is CASSQSRENTEAFF. CDR3 nucleotide sequence: TGTGCCAGCAGCCAGAGCAGAGAGAACACTGAAGCTTTCTTT.

The chain joins TRBV11-2 to TRBJ2-7; the D is unclear. The CDR3 is made up of 16 amino acids. Trimming pared 0 bases from V and 9 bases from J, leaving 21 bases between. Germline-derived CDR1 and CDR2 are SGHAT and FQNNGV. CDR3 in DNA: TGTGCCAGCAGCTTAGAACCCCCGGTTACCGGTGCTGGGCAGTACTTC. Protein: CASSLEPPVTGAGQYF.

The chain recombines TRBV19 with TRBJ1-5, with 7 bases aligning to TRBD1. This CDR3 is built from 14 residues. The V gene's germline CDR1 is LNHDA and CDR2 SQIVND (reference sequence). Trimming cost V 3 bases and J 9 bases; bases outside gene matches: 8. The CDR3 spells CASSIDQGGSPQHF. CDR3 DNA: TGTGCCAGTAGTATTGACCAGGGGGGATCGCCCCAGCATTTT.

This rearrangement joins TRBV28 to TRBJ1-3; D not resolved. V lost 4 bases and J lost 0, with 10 bases in between. Germline CDR1 MDHEN, CDR2 SYDVKM. The CDR3 runs 15 residues. CDR3 region: CASSSKTVSGNTIYF. The CDR3 bases are TGTGCCAGCAGTTCCAAAACAGTCTCTGGAAACACCATATATTTT.

J is TRBJ1-6 and V is TRBV12-3 or TRBV12-4; TRBD1 matches at 7 bases. V lost 7 bases, J lost 11 bases, and 8 bases stayed unmatched. This CDR3 has 13 amino acids. CDR3 residues: CASNGAGQTPLHF. CDR3 coding DNA: TGTGCCAGCAATGGGGCGGGACAGACACCCCTCCACTTT.

The rearrangement joins TRBV6-5 to TRBJ1-2; D is uncertain. Trimming cost V 3 bases and J 8 bases, with 13 bases left between them. Germline lookup yields CDR1 MNHEY and CDR2 SVGAGI. The CDR3 loop spans 13 amino acids. The CDR3 region has the DNA TGTGCCAGCAGTTATGCTCGCGTCGGCGGCTACACCTTC. Amino acids: CASSYARVGGYTF.

This chain links TRBV24-1 with TRBJ1-4, with 7 bases fitting TRBD1. Per the germline V gene, CDR1 is KGHDR and CDR2 is SFDVKD. The CDR3 is made up of 15 amino acids. J gave up 6 bases and V 4 bases, and 7 bases lay outside the gene matches. The CDR3 nucleotides read TGTGCCACCAGTGACTCGACAGGGAGGGATGAAAAACTGTTTTTT. Translated: CATSDSTGRDEKLFF.

The rearrangement links TRBV4-2 to TRBJ1-2, with TRBD1 matching 9 bases. CDR3 length equals 17 residues. In germline, CDR1 is LGHNA, CDR2 YNFKEQ. The J segment lost 2 bases and the V segment lost 3 bases, leaving 10 bases of the junction unmatched. In DNA, the CDR3 is TGTGCCAGCAGCCAGTCCTCCCGGGACAGGGTAAACTATGGCTACACCTTC. This codes for CASSQSSRDRVNYGYTF.

This chain connects TRBV2 to TRBJ2-6, with TRBD1 identical over 8 bases. The CDR3 is made up of 16 amino acids. J lost 0 bases, V lost 4 bases, and 2 bases had no gene match. The germline V gene has CDR1 SNHLY and CDR2 FYNNEI. DNA for the CDR3: TGTGCCAGCAGTGCAGACAGGGGCTCTGGGGCCAACGTCCTGACTTTC. Its translation: CASSADRGSGANVLTF.

V and J are TRBV29-1 and TRBJ2-7, with TRBD2 matching 10 bases. Trimming at V came to 5 bases and at J to 6 bases, leaving 19 bases not matched to a gene. Germline V gene lookup returns CDR1 SQVTM and CDR2 ANQGSEA. CDR3 length equals 17 residues. The CDR3 coding sequence is TGCAGCGTTATCCAATCCCCCGGAGCGGGGGGGATAGGCGAGCAGTACTTC. Translation: CSVIQSPGAGGIGEQYF.

This clone was counted between two and nine times. The chain recombines TRBV19 with TRBJ2-7; D is perhaps TRBD1 (6 bases). The CDR3 length is 13 residues. Deletions cut 6 bases from V and 1 base from J, with 10 bases between. Germline CDR1 reads LNHDA; CDR2 reads SQIVND (reference sequence). For the CDR3, the DNA is TGTGCCAGTAGCCGACAGGTTTCCTACGAGCAGTACTTC. As protein: CASSRQVSYEQYF.

The chain has TRBV14 and TRBJ2-5; D is possibly TRBD1 (6 bases). V lost 1 base, J lost 5 bases, and 14 bases lay in between. In germline, CDR1 is SGHDN, CDR2 FVKESK. CDR3 length: 15 residues. CDR3 nucleotides: TGTGCCAGCAGCCAAGGAGGACGTACAGGGGAGACCCAGTACTTC. Residues: CASSQGGRTGETQYF.

The chain couples TRBV10-3 to TRBJ2-5, with D unclear. The CDR3 contains 15 residues. Germline CDR1 ENHRY, CDR2 SYGVKD. V was pared by 3 bases and J by 2 bases, with 13 bases between. The CDR3 DNA reads as TGTGCCATCAGTGACACGTCAGAAAAACAAGAGACCCAGTACTTC. It yields the protein CAISDTSEKQETQYF.

The V gene is TRBV6-1, the J gene TRBJ1-5; 7 bases align to TRBD1. Unmatched junction bases numbered 8, after V lost 2 bases and J lost 4 bases. Germline CDR1 and CDR2: MNHNS and SASEGT. The CDR3 spans 16 residues. CDR3 in amino acids: CASSELQGFPNQPQHF. The CDR3 DNA follows: TGTGCCAGCAGTGAACTACAGGGGTTCCCTAATCAGCCCCAGCATTTT.

The rearrangement uses TRBV6-4 and TRBJ1-2; D call uncertain. V lost 2 bases to trimming and J lost 2 bases, with 12 bases between them. Germline values: CDR1 MRHNA, CDR2 SNTAGT. This CDR3 has 15 residues. The CDR3 sequence: CASSDGPGGNYGYTF. The CDR3 DNA sequence: TGTGCCAGCAGTGACGGTCCAGGTGGAAACTATGGCTACACCTTC.

This chain connects TRBV6-5 to TRBJ1-5, with a possible D match to TRBD1 (5 bases). The CDR3 runs to 15 residues. V lost 3 bases and J 0 bases, leaving 9 bases between the germline ends. The V gene's germline CDR1 is MNHEY and CDR2 SVGAGI. CDR3 DNA: TGTGCCAGCAGTTATTTGGGGCATAGCAATCAGCCCCAGCATTTT. It is translated as CASSYLGHSNQPQHF.

This sequence joins TRBV7-8 and TRBJ1-2; D may be TRBD1 (6 bases). CDR1 and CDR2 (germline): SGHVS, FQNEAQ. The CDR3 loop spans 15 amino acids. V was shortened by 0 bases and J by 2 bases, with 10 bases between the two germline ends. The CDR3 loop reads CASSLARTANYGYTF. The CDR3 DNA is TGTGCCAGCAGCTTAGCGCGGACAGCCAACTATGGCTACACCTTC.

This chain uses TRBV28 with TRBJ1-2; D may be TRBD1 (5 bases). Germline lookup yields CDR1 MDHEN and CDR2 SYDVKM. The CDR3 is 14 amino acids. The ends were cut back, 4 bases at V and 3 bases at J, with 12 bases in the middle. The DNA for the CDR3 is TGTGCCAGCAGTTCGACAGACAGCTACTATGGCTACACCTTC. Its translation is CASSSTDSYYGYTF.

The chain joins TRBV5-6 to TRBJ1-1; TRBD1 aligns across 9 bases. The germline V gene has CDR1 SGHDT and CDR2 YYEEEE. The CDR3 sequence is 12 residues long. V gave up 4 bases and J gave up 12 bases; unmatched junction bases: 7. The DNA of the CDR3 is TGTGCCAGCAGCCTAGGACAGGGGAAACCTTTCTTT. This sequence encodes CASSLGQGKPFF.

The genes are TRBV28 and TRBJ1-2; D gene unclear. This CDR3 region has 12 residues. V dropped 11 bases and J dropped 5 bases, with 15 bases sitting between them. The V gene's germline CDR1 is MDHEN and CDR2 SYDVKM. In DNA form, the CDR3 reads TGTGCCGAAGGGTCCGGACCATATGGCTACACCTTC. It specifies CAEGSGPYGYTF.